This T cell receptor beta chain was identified during a study of T cells in Graves' hyperthyroidism and ophthalmopathy (dated by TCRdb to about 2019). Regarding the complete study: Peripheral blood samples were taken at the time of initial diagnosis, prior to any treatment. The paper reports TCR Vbeta CDR3 sequencing of over 120 peripheral blood samples: 40 to 45 ophthalmopathy, some 80 hyperthyroidism and around 17 progressor patients. In more than 5 Graves' hyperthyroidism patients, the study also compared T-cell repertoires from thyroid tissue with T-cell repertoires from blood. To identify TCR V-J signatures that set the groups apart, the researchers used a discovery cohort of about a hundred patients, made up of around 42 with Graves' ophthalmopathy and about 55 with stable Graves' hyperthyroidism. Whether ophthalmopathy could be predicted prospectively was tested in an independent validation cohort made up of some 20 hyperthyroidism patients plus 17 patients who later progressed to ophthalmopathy. The roughly 90 discovery patients were divided at random into training and test sets in a 7:3 ratio. After blood sampling, hyperthyroidism patients were treated with methimazole at a starting dose of 30 mg daily, and ophthalmopathy patients were treated with high-dose intravenous methylprednisolone.

TCR beta CDR3 regions were amplified from RNA transcripts. The TCR CDR3 was subjected to a first round of RT-PCR using the HTBI primer set and the Qiagen OneStep RT-PCR kit. Libraries were constructed in a second round of multiplex PCR, after which size selection and purification were carried out. Sequencing of the libraries was done on an Illumina HiSeq2000 using paired-end 100 bp reads. In the source study's methods: SOAPnuke was used to process the raw data, with reads discarded if the reads contained adapters or uncalled bases, had a mean Phred below 15, or lacked an exact constant-primer or identifier match. High-quality paired reads were merged using COPE v1.2.5, and each unique nucleotide sequence was defined as a clonotype. Clonotypes were aligned to IMGT TRBV, TRBD and TRBJ reference segments using MiTCR v1.1. Analysis was restricted to V-J combinations with a frequency above 0.0001, which covered just over 98% of repertoires. A TCS score was defined as the ratio between F50 (clonal expansion) and ExV (chaos), using BLOSUM62-based TCRdist between CDR3 peptides within each V-J. Welch's t-statistics and random forest reduced around 550 V-J features to about 13, which were used in a naive Bayes classifier (R e1071). The raw public reads went through TCRdb reprocessing: fastp at Q25, MiXCR clone calling, in-frame beta chains kept. All rows with the same CDR3 protein become a single entry with the most common DNA and genes. The V and J calls shown here were made by TCRdb, not taken from the authors' results. This sample has a few hundred thousand distinct CDR3 sequences in its table, and roughly 19% of those were observed once. Of the sample, 3.7% falls within the top ten clones.

Graves' hyperthyroidism was defined as stable when no progression to ophthalmopathy occurred over 18 months of follow-up. The hyperthyroidism patients were between 18 and 65 years old and newly diagnosed, with a disease duration of less than 2 months. Exclusion was applied to patients with uncontrolled infections, other autoimmune diseases, pregnancy or lactation. Diagnoses were based on clinical symptoms, serum thyroxine and TRAb, thyroid ultrasound and orbital computed tomography. PBMCs were separated from under 12 ml of fresh peripheral blood using Ficoll-Paque density gradient centrifugation. Total RNA was extracted with Trizol reagent, and quality was checked on an Agilent 2100 Bioanalyzer. A remark on this clonotype: Its antigen has not been determined. There are no base qualities to consult, and no much larger clone falls within one base.

Broad study findings and their caveats: Most expanded thyroid clonotypes (frequency above 0.001) were also found in blood, which suggests that blood repertoires may mirror thyroid immune responses. During validation, the model predicted progression to ophthalmopathy a median of roughly 7.1 months ahead of onset, with more than 55% sensitivity and 72.22% specificity. A model built on a 13 V-J signature distinguished ophthalmopathy from stable hyperthyroidism, reaching about 89% sensitivity and around 82% specificity in cross-validation and 80%/75% in testing. No statistical method was used to fix the sample size in advance, and group allocation was not hidden from the investigators.

The specimen was blood. The receptor was derived from a woman aged 18-29 years with Graves' hyperthyroidism.

The nucleotide sequence reads TGCAGTGCTAGAGTGCCAGGGGGTGACTATGGCTACACCTTC. It specifies CSARVPGGDYGYTF. Here the chain combines TRBV20-1 and TRBJ1-2; TRBD1 matches 7 bases in the middle. The CDR3 goes from the cysteine to the phenylalanine over 14 residues. CDR3 DNA only is kept here, 42 bases in frame from base 1. CDR1 and CDR2, looked up from the germline V gene (reference sequence), are DFQATT and SNEGSKA. V and J are trimmed by 1 base and 3 bases, and the gene matches miss 5 bases of the junction.